This T cell receptor (beta chain) was profiled in a study of shared clonotypes between healthy human individuals. Background on the study: Those who served as donors were a couple of women and a few men between the ages of 18 and 49. Study-level points and caveats: Clonotype sharing levels among donors were expected to vary with sequencing depth. Rarefaction showed sorted-subset sequencing was incomplete despite large depth.

Turning to this clone: Antigen unknown.

V lost 1 base and J lost 3, with 16 bases in between. The germline V gene has CDR1 MGHRA and CDR2 YSYEKL. The CDR3 loop spans 16 amino acids. How the authors handled the data: ImmunoSEQ yielded junction-only sequences lacking quality scores, so filtering differed. Measured with immunoSEQ multiplex PCR; TCRdb has only the in-frame clones, and not every one. The DNA gave D and trimming, while V, J and clone size come from that table. The sample includes around 300,000 clones, 80% to 90% of them seen just once. This TCR was sampled from a man between 18 and 29 years old in good health. This chain connects TRBV4-1 to TRBJ2-7, with D maybe TRBD2 (6 bases). The sequencing sample was made of memory CD8+ T cells sorted from blood. The subset is: CD45RO+ cells pooled with CCR7-negative TemRA cells. In DNA, the CDR3 is TGCGCCAGCAGCCAAGTGAACGGAGGGAGAAGCTACGAGCAGTACTTC. Translation gives CASSQVNGGRSYEQYF.